Following are 25 T cell receptor beta chains from one sample sequenced in a study of blood T cell repertoires in COVID-19 (dated by TCRdb to the early 2020s). The library came from the immunoSEQ multiplex PCR assay. The table was pulled from immuneACCESS by TCRdb, which kept in-frame rearrangements only. Such tables lose some clones; where checked, under half of the loss comes from unresolved V genes, and the rest has no known cause. Across this sample there are 50,000 to 65,000 clones, with approximately 84% seen only once. Approximately 3% of the sample is taken by the ten largest. The source material was peripheral blood. Receptor source: a man aged 45-65 years with active COVID-19.

The chain couples TRBV6-6 to TRBJ2-1; maybe TRBD1 (6 bases). This CDR3 is built from 16 residues. Germline lookup yields CDR1 MNHNY and CDR2 SVGAGI (reference sequence). The ends were cut back, 7 bases at V and 8 bases at J, with 24 bases in the middle. CDR3: CASTNLGGVGDDEQFF. The CDR3 nucleotides are TGTGCCAGCACCAACCTAGGGGGAGTGGGGGATGATGAGCAGTTCTTC.

The chain employs TRBV19 and TRBJ1-3, with D tentatively TRBD1 (6 bases). CDR1 and CDR2 (germline): LNHDA, SQIVND (reference sequence). The CDR3 extends over 13 amino acids. The V gene lost 7 bases and the J gene lost 4 bases, with 11 bases spanning the gap. The chain's CDR3 is CASTAGAGNTIYF. Written as DNA, the CDR3 is TGTGCCAGTACGGCGGGGGCGGGAAACACCATATATTTT.

The rearrangement joins TRBV19 to TRBJ1-1, with D uncertain. Germline-derived CDR1 and CDR2 are LNHDA and SQIVND (reference sequence). The CDR3 sequence is 13 residues long. Trimming left V 6 bases short and J 0 bases short, with 8 bases between. CDR3 nucleotides: TGTGCCAGTAGCGCAACAGTGAACACTGAAGCTTTCTTT. Its protein is CASSATVNTEAFF.

This clone was recorded once. The gene calls are TRBV7-9 and TRBJ1-2; D call uncertain. From germline, CDR1 is SEHNR and CDR2 FQNEAQ (reference sequence). The CDR3 loop spans 11 amino acids. The V end was cut by 4 bases, the J end by 12 bases, with 12 bases between. The CDR3 sequence is CASSSWIADTF. CDR3 nucleotides: TGTGCCAGCAGCTCTTGGATTGCGGACACCTTC.

The V call is TRBV7-2, the J call TRBJ1-1; a possible D gene is TRBD1 (5 bases). Per germline, CDR1 SGHTA and CDR2 FQGNSA. This CDR3 is built from 15 residues. Trimming removed 5 bases at V and 2 bases at J, with 15 bases between. For the CDR3, the DNA is TGTGCCAGCAGCCTCCTACAGGTTACAAACACTGAAGCTTTCTTT. Encoded protein: CASSLLQVTNTEAFF. Based on the CDR3 plus reference TRBV7-2 and TRBJ1-1, the full variable domain is GAGVSQSPSNKVTEKGKDVELRCDPISGHTALYWYRQSLGQGLEFLIYFQGNSAPDKSGLPSDRFSAERTGGSVSTLTIQRTQQEDSAVYLCASSLLQVTNTEAFFGQGTRLTVV.

J is TRBJ2-7 and V is TRBV13, with TRBD1 as a possible D gene (5 bases). CDR3 length equals 13 residues. Germline values: CDR1 PRHDT, CDR2 FYEKMQ (reference sequence). The V gene lost 1 base and the J gene lost 3 bases, with 7 bases spanning the gap. The CDR3 spells CASSLDRSYEQYF. CDR3 nucleotides: TGTGCCAGCAGCTTAGACAGGAGCTACGAGCAGTACTTC.

The J gene is TRBJ1-6, the V gene TRBV27; 12 bases map to TRBD1. The CDR3 has 20 amino acids. Germline CDR1 reads MNHEY; CDR2 reads SMNVEV (reference sequence). The trim removed 2 bases at V and 2 bases at J, leaving 10 bases unmatched. The CDR3 protein is CASSLSSLGTGGAYNSPLHF. CDR3 bases: TGTGCCAGCAGTTTAAGTTCGCTTGGGACAGGGGGCGCCTATAATTCACCCCTCCACTTT.

The chain recombines TRBV7-8 with TRBJ2-1; TRBD2 matches 11 bases. The CDR3 spans 16 residues. Germline CDR1 reads SGHVS; CDR2 reads FQNEAQ. The junction had 7 bases not matched to a gene; V was cut back by 5 bases and J by 4 bases. The CDR3: CASSTISGGAYNEQFF. The DNA for the CDR3 is TGTGCCAGCAGCACAATTAGCGGGGGGGCATACAATGAGCAGTTCTTC.

V gene TRBV7-8 combines with J gene TRBJ2-5; D is undetermined. Germline CDR1 reads SGHVS; CDR2 reads FQNEAQ. This CDR3 region has 13 residues. Trimming took 5 bases from V and 5 from J, leaving 12 bases between them. CDR3 protein: CASSERLSETQYF. CDR3 in DNA: TGTGCCAGCAGCGAAAGACTTTCGGAGACCCAGTACTTC.

The chain uses TRBV19 and TRBJ1-2; 9 bases fit TRBD1. The CDR3 length is 16 residues. Looked up from germline, CDR1 is LNHDA and CDR2 is SQIVND (reference sequence). V was pared by 4 bases and J by 6 bases, with 12 bases of the junction left unmatched. CDR3 sequence: CASSTPRTGAGNGYTF. Here the CDR3 DNA reads TGTGCCAGTAGTACCCCCCGGACAGGGGCCGGGAATGGCTACACCTTC. Together with reference TRBV19 and TRBJ1-2, the CDR3 gives the full variable domain: DGGITQSPKYLFRKEGQNVTLSCEQNLNHDAMYWYRQDPGQGLRLIYYSQIVNDFQKGDIAEGYSVSREKKESFPLTVTSAQKNPTAFYLCASSTPRTGAGNGYTFGSGTRLTVV.

This sequence joins TRBV6-1 and TRBJ2-1; tentatively, D is TRBD2 (6 bases). The CDR3 spans 18 residues. Germline values: CDR1 MNHNS, CDR2 SASEGT. V lost 3 bases, J lost 1 base, and 19 bases lay in between. The CDR3 region is CASSDPLGTAGSYNEQFF. Here the CDR3 DNA reads TGTGCCAGCAGTGACCCGCTCGGGACTGCCGGATCCTACAATGAGCAGTTCTTC.

This rearrangement joins TRBV29-1 to TRBJ2-1; the D is unclear. V was cut by 3 bases and J by 5 bases, with 2 bases left in between. There are 10 residues in the CDR3. The germline V gene has CDR1 SQVTM and CDR2 ANQGSEA. The CDR3 region is CSVDDNEQFF. In DNA form, the CDR3 reads TGCAGCGTTGACGACAATGAGCAGTTCTTC.

This chain joins TRBV5-1 and TRBJ2-2; no clear D. Germline V gene lookup returns CDR1 SGHRS and CDR2 YFSETQ. CDR3 length: 14 residues. The V end lost 0 bases, the J end lost 5 bases, and 8 bases lay between the germline ends. The CDR3 sequence: CASSLVEPTGELFF. DNA of the CDR3: TGCGCCAGCAGCTTGGTAGAACCGACCGGGGAGCTGTTTTTT.

The J gene is TRBJ2-1, the V gene TRBV24-1, with 14 bases lining up with TRBD2. CDR1 and CDR2 from the germline V gene are KGHDR and SFDVKD. V lost 5 bases, J lost 7 bases, and 12 bases stayed unmatched. The CDR3 extends over 18 amino acids. The CDR3 here is CATSGSWGLAGEANEQFF. CDR3 in DNA: TGTGCCACCAGTGGAAGCTGGGGACTAGCGGGAGAAGCTAATGAGCAGTTCTTC.

The chain recombines TRBV11-3 with TRBJ2-3; D might be TRBD2 (5 bases). V lost 2 bases and J lost 2, with 11 bases in between. CDR1 SGHNT and CDR2 YENEEA come from the germline V gene. This CDR3 has 15 amino acids. CDR3 nucleotides: TGTGCCAGCAGCTTACGCGGACTGGTCACAGATACGCAGTATTTT. This sequence encodes CASSLRGLVTDTQYF.

The chain combines TRBV19 with TRBJ1-4; 9 positions agree with TRBD1. The germline gives CDR1 LNHDA, CDR2 SQIVND (reference sequence). The J segment lost 8 bases and the V segment lost 3 bases, leaving 7 bases of the junction unmatched. This CDR3 contains 15 residues. The CDR3 sequence: CASSISGQGDEKLFF. As DNA, the CDR3 is TGTGCCAGTAGTATCTCGGGACAGGGCGACGAAAAACTGTTTTTT.

This chain links TRBV2 with TRBJ2-5; TRBD1 agrees at 11 bases. The CDR3 has 14 residues. The junction had 6 bases not matched to a gene; V was cut back by 7 bases and J by 5 bases. Germline CDR1 reads SNHLY; CDR2 reads FYNNEI. The CDR3 DNA follows: TGTGCCAGCACTTGGGACAGGGGGGGTGAGACCCAGTACTTC. This encodes CASTWDRGGETQYF.

The genes are TRBV4-2 and TRBJ2-3, with D maybe TRBD2 (6 bases). The germline V gene encodes CDR1 LGHNA and CDR2 YNFKEQ. The CDR3 sequence is 21 residues long. The V end was cut by 0 bases, the J end by 6 bases, with 31 bases between. The CDR3 nucleotides read TGTGCCAGCAGCCAAGATTCAGATGGTCGGGGGAGCTCCGATATGTGGGATACGCAGTATTTT. This translates into CASSQDSDGRGSSDMWDTQYF.

The genes are TRBV5-5 and TRBJ1-5; TRBD1 matches at 8 bases. Germline V gene lookup returns CDR1 SGHKS and CDR2 YYEKEE (reference sequence). V shed 3 bases and J 12 bases; nucleotides not matched to a gene: 8. The CDR3 length is 13 residues. The DNA of the CDR3 is TGTGCCAGCAGCTCGGACAGGGAACCCCGCCAGCATTTT. Amino acid sequence: CASSSDREPRQHF.

The CDR3 sequence: CASSSLRETQYF. The CDR3 DNA reads TGTGCCAGCAGCTCCCTACGGGAGACCCAGTACTTC. The V call is TRBV6-2 or TRBV6-3, the J call TRBJ2-5, with no clear D. CDR3 size: 12 residues. Germline V gene lookup returns CDR1 MNHEY and CDR2 SVGEGT. V was pared by 6 bases and J by 5 bases, with 10 bases between.

The chain has TRBV6-5 and TRBJ2-7; possible D gene TRBD1, 6 bases. V lost 4 bases and J 4 bases, leaving 14 bases between the germline ends. CDR3 length equals 14 residues. Germline loops: CDR1 MNHEY, CDR2 SVGAGI. In DNA form, the CDR3 reads TGTGCCAGCAGTTCTATCAGGACAGTATACGAGCAGTACTTC. This gives the protein CASSSIRTVYEQYF.

The V and J genes are TRBV18 and TRBJ2-2; no firm D call. Between the trimmed V and J ends, which lost 4 bases and 0 bases, there was a span of 9 bases. Germline V gene data show CDR1 as KGHSH and CDR2 as LQKENI. This CDR3 is built from 15 residues. The DNA of the CDR3 is TGTGCCAGCTCACTCGACATTTCGAACACCGGGGAGCTGTTTTTT. It specifies CASSLDISNTGELFF.

As concerns this clone: The sample has other DNA sequences that encode this CDR3 too. The genes are TRBV7-2 and TRBJ2-1; TRBD2 agrees at 13 bases. V lost 4 bases, J lost 7 bases, and 4 bases stayed unmatched. CDR1 and CDR2 (germline): SGHTA, FQGNSA. This CDR3 has 15 residues. CDR3 loop: CASSSGLAGVNEQFF. CDR3 nucleotide sequence: TGTGCCAGCAGCTCCGGACTAGCGGGAGTTAATGAGCAGTTCTTC. Looking up the rest from reference TRBV7-2 and TRBJ2-1 gives the full variable domain: GAGVSQSPSNKVTEKGKDVELRCDPISGHTALYWYRQSLGQGLEFLIYFQGNSAPDKSGLPSDRFSAERTGGSVSTLTIQRTQQEDSAVYLCASSSGLAGVNEQFFGPGTRLTVL.

Only one count was recorded for this clone. V gene TRBV5-1 combines with J gene TRBJ2-1; TRBD2 matches 11 bases. The length of the CDR3 is 14 residues. CDR1 and CDR2 from the germline V gene are SGHRS and YFSETQ. The V gene end was trimmed by 6 bases and the J gene end by 6 bases; junction bases not matched to a gene: 5. CDR3 nucleotide sequence: TGCGCCAGCACGACCGGGACTAGCGGCAATGAGCAGTTCTTC. Encoded protein: CASTTGTSGNEQFF.

The V call is TRBV7-6, the J call TRBJ1-1, with D hard to call. V lost 1 base to trimming and J lost 4 bases, with 16 bases between them. In germline, CDR1 is SGHVS, CDR2 FNYEAQ. This CDR3 has 16 residues. The CDR3: CASSLVISAEGTEAFF. In DNA, the CDR3 is TGTGCCAGCAGCTTAGTAATTTCTGCGGAGGGCACTGAAGCTTTCTTT.